This T cell receptor beta chain stems from a study of T cells after yellow fever vaccination. After removal of 4 bases from V and 3 bases from J, the junction contained 8 bases not matched to a gene. CDR3 length: 16 residues. Germline loops: CDR1 SGDLS, CDR2 YYNGEE. Each CDR3 protein gets one entry after TCRdb re-called the 5' RACE reads with MiXCR. The sample contains a few hundred thousand distinct CDR3 sequences, approximately 4.2% of which appear only once. The source of this sequence is a man between 18 and 35 years old who received the YFV17D yellow fever vaccine. The sample here was PBMCs, taken 5 days after the yellow fever booster vaccination. The genes are TRBV9 and TRBJ2-2, with 8 positions matching TRBD2. The CDR3 bases are TGTGCCAGCAGCCCACGGACTAGCCGCGACACCGGGGAGCTGTTTTTT. Translating it yields CASSPRTSRDTGELFF.